The 23 T cell receptor beta chains given below trace back to one sample, sequenced in a study of T cells in localized non-small cell lung cancer. Some clones are missing from TCRdb's copy, which holds only in-frame ones; the method was immunoSEQ multiplex PCR. The repertoire holds 70,000 to 100,000 clones, with about nine tenths as singletons. The starting material was PBMCs, obtained before any cancer treatment. The source of these receptors is a woman aged 40-69 years with stage II squamous cell lung carcinoma.

This chain connects TRBV6-6 to TRBJ1-2; 7 bases match TRBD1. Per the germline V gene, CDR1 is MNHNY and CDR2 is SVGAGI (reference sequence). The CDR3 covers 13 residues. V gave up 5 bases and J gave up 3 bases; unmatched junction bases: 3. The CDR3 DNA is TGTGCCAGCAGTAACGACAGGGACTATGGCTACACCTTC. Its translation is CASSNDRDYGYTF.

This rearrangement joins TRBV11-3 to TRBJ2-1; 8 bases are shared with TRBD1. The CDR3 consists of 16 residues. Trimming took 0 bases from V and 4 from J; bases not matched to a gene: 5. CDR1 SGHNT and CDR2 YENEEA come from the germline V gene. CDR3 coding DNA: TGTGCCAGCAGCTTAGATCTAGGGACAGGATACAATGAGCAGTTCTTC. It encodes CASSLDLGTGYNEQFF. Using reference TRBV11-3 and TRBJ2-1 for the parts outside the CDR3, the full variable domain is EAGVVQSPRYKIIEKKQPVAFWCNPISGHNTLYWYLQNLGQGPELLIRYENEEAVDDSQLPKDRFSAERLKGVDSTLKIQPAELGDSAVYLCASSLDLGTGYNEQFFGPGTRLTVL.

This clone was seen more than once but under ten times. This chain connects TRBV11-2 to TRBJ2-7; tentatively, D is TRBD2 (5 bases). The germline V gene encodes CDR1 SGHAT and CDR2 FQNNGV. CDR3 size: 14 residues. Deletions cut 3 bases from V and 0 bases from J, with 9 bases between. CDR3 nucleotides: TGTGCCAGCAGCTTGGAGCGGCTCTCCTACGAGCAGTACTTC. It translates to CASSLERLSYEQYF.

CDR3 residues: CASSRTSNQETQYF. The CDR3 DNA reads as TGCGCCAGCAGCAGAACTAGCAACCAAGAGACCCAGTACTTC. The chain combines TRBV5-1 with TRBJ2-5, with a possible D match to TRBD2 (6 bases). The CDR3 has 14 residues. V was clipped by 4 bases and J by 0 bases, with 10 bases between them. Germline V lookup: CDR1 SGHRS, CDR2 YFSETQ. Supplemented by reference TRBV5-1 and TRBJ2-5, the full variable domain reads KAGVTQTPRYLIKTRGQQVTLSCSPISGHRSVSWYQQTPGQGLQFLFEYFSETQRNKGNFPGRFSGRQFSNSRSEMNVSTLELGDSALYLCASSRTSNQETQYFGPGTRLLVL.

This chain uses TRBV6-1 with TRBJ2-7; D perhaps matches TRBD1 (6 bases). Germline loops: CDR1 MNHNS, CDR2 SASEGT. This CDR3 spans 15 amino acids. Trimming shortened V by 6 bases and J by 2 bases, and 17 bases separated the two germline ends. The CDR3 is CASRPPGTSTYEQYF. CDR3 bases: TGTGCCAGCAGGCCTCCGGGGACATCTACCTACGAGCAGTACTTC.

CDR3 sequence reads: CASSDSLAGYTDTQYF. The CDR3, as DNA: TGCGCCAGCAGTGACTCGCTAGCGGGGTACACAGATACGCAGTATTTT. This sequence joins TRBV10-1 and TRBJ2-3, with 9 bases identical to TRBD2. The CDR3 loop spans 16 amino acids. Germline V gene sequence: CDR1 WNHNN, CDR2 SYGVQD (reference sequence). The trim removed 3 bases at V and 2 bases at J, leaving 6 bases unmatched.

The V call is TRBV6-4, the J call TRBJ1-5; D gene unclear. CDR1 and CDR2 (germline): MRHNA, SNTAGT. V was pared by 9 bases and J by 3 bases, with 9 bases between. The CDR3 sequence is 12 residues long. This CDR3 reads CARYQDNQPQHF. The CDR3 DNA sequence: TGTGCCAGATACCAGGACAATCAGCCCCAGCATTTT.

The V call is TRBV10-3, the J call TRBJ2-3, with TRBD1 matching 7 bases. CDR1 is ENHRY and CDR2 is SYGVKD in the germline V gene. The CDR3 extends over 18 amino acids. V dropped 4 bases and J dropped 4; count of bases not matched to a gene: 17. The CDR3 nucleotides are TGTGCCATCAGTGGACAACCCGGGGACAGAACCAGTTCAGATACGCAGTATTTT. It is translated as CAISGQPGDRTSSDTQYF.

V is TRBV29-1 and J is TRBJ1-5; D might be TRBD1 (6 bases). Trimming took off 4 bases at V and 4 bases at J, with 14 bases between the two ends. The germline V gene has CDR1 SQVTM and CDR2 ANQGSEA. The CDR3 contains 14 residues. The CDR3 DNA sequence: TGCAGCGTTGGTACAGGGTTAGCAAATCAGCCCCAGCATTTT. Protein sequence: CSVGTGLANQPQHF. The variable domain in full, completed from reference TRBV29-1 and TRBJ1-5, reads SAVISQKPSRDICQRGTSLTIQCQVDSQVTMMFWYRQQPGQSLTLIATANQGSEATYESGFVIDKFPISRPNLTFSTLTVSNMSPEDSSIYLCSVGTGLANQPQHFGDGTRLSIL.

CDR3 sequence reads: CASAGQGKEKLFF. In DNA form, the CDR3 reads TGTGCCAGCGCGGGACAGGGTAAAGAAAAACTGTTTTTT. The rearrangement joins TRBV2 to TRBJ1-4, with 9 bases fitting TRBD1. V gave up 8 bases and J gave up 8 bases; unmatched junction bases: 6. Germline lookup yields CDR1 SNHLY and CDR2 FYNNEI. This CDR3 has 13 amino acids.

The CDR3 spells CASSLGGHRGGYGYTF. DNA for the CDR3: TGCGCCAGCAGCCTAGGGGGTCACAGGGGTGGCTATGGCTACACCTTC. The rearrangement joins TRBV5-1 to TRBJ1-2; 7 positions agree with TRBD1. Germline V gene sequence: CDR1 SGHRS, CDR2 YFSETQ. The CDR3 spans 16 residues. With 4 bases clipped from V and 4 bases from J, the junction kept 13 bases outside the gene matches.

V is TRBV25-1 and J is TRBJ1-1; weak D call: TRBD1 (6 bases). The V end lost 8 bases, the J end lost 0 bases, and 13 bases lay between the germline ends. The CDR3 loop spans 14 amino acids. The germline gives CDR1 MGHDK, CDR2 SYGVNS. DNA of the CDR3: TGTGCCAGCCGCGAAACAGGGATGAACACTGAAGCTTTCTTT. Protein product: CASRETGMNTEAFF.

This chain links TRBV28 with TRBJ1-2, with D unclear. V lost 10 bases and J lost 0, with 9 bases in between. The CDR3 runs 12 residues. CDR1 is MDHEN and CDR2 is SYDVKM in the germline V gene. CDR3 bases: TGTGCCATCCGGATAACTAACTATGGCTACACCTTC. Protein: CAIRITNYGYTF.

The chain employs TRBV2 and TRBJ1-1; no reliable D call. This CDR3 contains 11 residues. Per the germline V gene, CDR1 is SNHLY and CDR2 is FYNNEI. Trimming took off 1 base at V and 13 bases at J, with 10 bases between the two ends. Here the CDR3 reads CASSEDVGVFF. CDR3 nucleotides: TGTGCCAGCAGTGAAGATGTTGGGGTTTTCTTT.

J is TRBJ2-1 and V is TRBV5-1; 7 nucleotides align to TRBD2. Unmatched junction bases numbered 3, after V lost 0 bases and J lost 6 bases. The CDR3 is 14 residues long. Germline CDR1 and CDR2: SGHRS and YFSETQ. CDR3: CASSLGLAVNEQFF. In DNA, the CDR3 is TGCGCCAGCAGCTTGGGACTAGCAGTCAATGAGCAGTTCTTC.

This clone was counted between two and nine times. The chain uses TRBV6-5 and TRBJ2-1; possible D gene TRBD1, 6 bases. This CDR3 is 14 amino acids long. CDR1 MNHEY and CDR2 SVGAGI come from the germline V gene. Trimming shortened V by 6 bases and J by 0 bases, and 9 bases separated the two germline ends. The CDR3 DNA follows: TGTGCCAGCAGGACAGGCGACTCCTACAATGAGCAGTTCTTC. Translation: CASRTGDSYNEQFF.

This clone was counted between two and nine times. The genes are TRBV5-1 and TRBJ2-2, with D unresolved. Germline CDR1 reads SGHRS; CDR2 reads YFSETQ. Trimming cost V 2 bases and J 7 bases, with 6 bases left between them. The length of the CDR3 is 12 residues. The CDR3 coding sequence is TGCGCCAGCAGCTTCTCCGGCGGGGAGCTGTTTTTT. Translated, it gives CASSFSGGELFF.

V usage is TRBV5-8 and J usage is TRBJ2-5, with 7 bases fitting TRBD2. Losses at the gene ends were 3 bases for V and 5 bases for J; bases not matched to a gene: 4. Germline V gene data show CDR1 as SGHTS and CDR2 as YDEGEE. The CDR3 spans 13 residues. This chain's CDR3 is CASSSQAGETQYF. The CDR3 coding sequence is TGTGCCAGCAGCTCGCAAGCGGGGGAGACCCAGTACTTC.

The chain uses TRBV7-2 and TRBJ1-4, with D hard to call. Germline V gene lookup returns CDR1 SGHTA and CDR2 FQGNSA. The CDR3 is 16 amino acids. The V and J ends lost 6 bases and 10 bases respectively, with 24 bases between them. The CDR3 DNA is TGTGCCAGCAGTCTAACGGTGAGGAAGGCCGGTGGAAAACTGTTTTTT. It yields the protein CASSLTVRKAGGKLFF.

The V call is TRBV9, the J call TRBJ1-1; TRBD1 agrees at 10 bases. With 3 bases clipped from V and 3 bases from J, the junction kept 5 bases outside the gene matches. This CDR3 comprises 15 residues. Germline CDR1 SGDLS, CDR2 YYNGEE. In DNA, the CDR3 is TGTGCCAGCAGCGGGGGACAGGGGCTAGACACTGAAGCTTTCTTT. It codes for CASSGGQGLDTEAFF.

The CDR3 region is CASREGTSGMHEQYF. The CDR3 coding sequence is TGTGCCAGCAGGGAAGGGACTAGCGGTATGCACGAGCAGTACTTC. This chain uses TRBV7-8 with TRBJ2-7; 11 bases match TRBD2. Germline-derived CDR1 and CDR2 are SGHVS and FQNEAQ. V lost 6 bases to trimming and J lost 5 bases; unmatched junction nucleotides: 9. The CDR3 consists of 15 residues. The variable domain in full, completed from reference TRBV7-8 and TRBJ2-7, reads GAGVSQSPRYKVAKRGQDVALRCDPISGHVSLFWYQQALGQGPEFLTYFQNEAQLDKSGLPSDRFFAERPEGSVSTLKIQRTQQEDSAVYLCASREGTSGMHEQYFGPGTRLTVT.

The CDR3 DNA reads as TGTGCCAGCAGTGTCGGGACGAACTATGGCTACACCTTC. As protein: CASSVGTNYGYTF. This chain connects TRBV6-1 to TRBJ1-2; D is perhaps TRBD1 (5 bases). V was trimmed by 4 bases and J by 2 bases, leaving 8 bases between them. From germline, CDR1 is MNHNS and CDR2 SASEGT. The CDR3 is 13 residues long.

This sequence joins TRBV19 and TRBJ2-6; maybe TRBD2 (5 bases). Germline V lookup: CDR1 LNHDA, CDR2 SQIVND (reference sequence). Trimming pared 3 bases from V and 4 bases from J, leaving 19 bases between. This CDR3 has 18 amino acids. The CDR3 here is CASSIPWTEVVGANVLTF. DNA of the CDR3: TGTGCCAGTAGTATTCCCTGGACTGAGGTTGTGGGGGCCAACGTCCTGACTTTC.